This is a list of T cell receptor beta chains from one sample in a study of breast tumors, draining lymph nodes, adjacent tissues. One entry per CDR3 protein results from TCRdb running MiXCR on the multiplex PCR reads. The table lists some 65,000 distinct CDR3 sequences, 40% to 55% of them singletons. The sample was breast tumor tissue. These receptors all stem from a female donor with breast cancer. Some clones in this sample may be carry-over from other donors' samples. Both conserved end residues are part of each CDR3. A D gene is named only where the DNA matches it firmly. Part of the rows lack a size; the others show once, few, many or a class for expanded clones.

size,D,J,V,DNA,CDR3
few,-,TRBJ2-4,TRBV12-3/TRBV12-4,TGTGCCAGCAGTGGGCGGCAGGTACTGGAAAACATTCAGTACTTC,CASSGRQVLENIQYF
many,-,TRBJ1-2,TRBV7-9,TGTGCCAGCAGCTTTGACTGGGGCTTCTATGGCTACACCTTC,CASSFDWGFYGYTF
many,-,TRBJ2-7,TRBV27,TGTGCCAGCAGCGCAGGGAATTTTTACGAGCAGTACTTC,CASSAGNFYEQYF
-,-,TRBJ1-2,TRBV10-3,TGTGCCATCAGTGTTAGATCTTATATTCGGGACGACCGTTTTAACTATGGCTACCCCTTC,CAISVRSYIRDDRFNYGYPF
many,TRBD2,TRBJ2-5,TRBV3-1,TGTGCCAGCAGCAGAGACCGGGGACTAGCGGGTTCAGAGACCCAGTACTTC,CASSRDRGLAGSETQYF
-,-,TRBJ1-6,TRBV3-1,TGTGCCAGCAGCCAAGCGGGGGGGAGCTCCTATAATTCACCCCTCCACTTT,CASSQAGGSSYNSPLHF
many,TRBD1,TRBJ2-5,TRBV6-1,TGTGCCAGCAGTGCAATCGGACAGGGGTTACAAGAGACCCAGTACTTC,CASSAIGQGLQETQYF
once,-,TRBJ1-2,TRBV7-2,TGTGCCACCTATAGGCAGGGAGGACAGAACTATGGCTACACCTTC,CATYRQGGQNYGYTF
many,TRBD2,TRBJ2-2,TRBV7-8,TGTGCCAGCAGCCCGGTCCCGGGACTAGCGGGGGGGCGAGCCGGGGAGCTGTTTTTT,CASSPVPGLAGGRAGELFF
many,TRBD1,TRBJ1-4,TRBV19,TGTGCCAGTATGGGGCACAGGGGCGGAGGTGAAAAACTGTTTTTT,CASMGHRGGGEKLFF
many,-,TRBJ1-5,TRBV6-2/TRBV6-3,TGTGCCAGCAGTTCCCCGGGGCAGCCCCAGCATTTT,CASSSPGQPQHF
-,TRBD1,TRBJ1-6,TRBV5-1,TGCGCCAGCAGCCCTGGACACCGGGACAGAAAGAATTCACCCCTCCACTTT,CASSPGHRDRKNSPLHF
many,TRBD1,TRBJ2-5,TRBV9,TGTGCCAGCAGCGTCGGGACAGGGGGACAAGAGACCCAGTACTTC,CASSVGTGGQETQYF
many,-,TRBJ2-1,TRBV7-8,TGTGCCAGCAGCCCCCCCGGGGGCCGGGATGAGCAGTTCTTC,CASSPPGGRDEQFF
many,-,TRBJ2-6,TRBV5-1,TGCGCCAGCAGCTTGGCCAACGTCCTGACTTTC,CASSLANVLTF
-,-,TRBJ2-1,TRBV20-1,TGCAGTGCCAGCAGTGGTGGGTTAAATGAGCAGTTCTTC,CSASSGGLNEQFF
-,TRBD1,TRBJ1-2,TRBV19,TGTGCCAGTAGTACAAGGACAGGGCTTGGCTACACCTTC,CASSTRTGLGYTF
many,-,TRBJ1-1,TRBV12-3/TRBV12-4,TGTGCCAGCACCCTAAACGGGCCACCTGAAGCTTTCTTT,CASTLNGPPEAFF
-,-,TRBJ2-3,TRBV19,TGTGCCAGTAGTTCCGCGGGCGGTAGCTCCTACAATGAGCAGTATTTT,CASSSAGGSSYNEQYF
-,TRBD2,TRBJ2-7,TRBV7-8,TGTGCCAGCAGCTCGGGACTAGCGGGAGATGTCTGCGAGCAGTACTTC,CASSSGLAGDVCEQYF
-,-,TRBJ2-6,TRBV5-1,TGCGCCAGCAGCTTGTTACGTACGGGGGCCAACGTCCTGACTTTC,CASSLLRTGANVLTF
-,TRBD1,TRBJ2-3,TRBV9,TGTGCCAGCAGCGTGTCTCGGGACAGGGGCACAGATACGCAGTATTTT,CASSVSRDRGTDTQYF
-,-,TRBJ1-6,TRBV19,TGTGCCAGTAGTCAGCGCCAGAGGGAACAGGGACAATCACCCCTCCACTTT,CASSQRQREQGQSPLHF
-,-,TRBJ1-3,TRBV7-3,TGTGCCAGCAGCCCCGAAGGGTCGACAGGTTCTGGAAACCCCATATATTTC,CASSPEGSTGSGNPIYF
-,-,TRBJ1-1,TRBV30,TGTGCCTGGAGTGGGCAGAACACTGAAGCTTTCTTT,CAWSGQNTEAFF
many,TRBD1,TRBJ1-5,TRBV30,TGTGCCTGGAGAGCCACAGGGGTTAGGCAGCCCCAGCATTTT,CAWRATGVRQPQHF
few,-,TRBJ2-6,TRBV6-6,TGTGCCAGCACCCACCGGGACGGACCAATAATCCGCTCTGGGGCCAACGTCCTGACTTTC,CASTHRDGPIIRSGANVLTF
-,-,TRBJ1-1,TRBV27,TGTGCCAGCAGAAGGGGGGAGATGAACACTGAAGCTTTCTTT,CASRRGEMNTEAFF
many,-,TRBJ1-2,TRBV19,TGTGCCAGTAGTATTCCCCGCAGGGAAGGCTATGGCTACACCTTC,CASSIPRREGYGYTF
many,-,TRBJ1-1,TRBV2,TGTGCCAGCAGTGAATCCCCAGTCCTGGGGGCTTTCTTT,CASSESPVLGAFF
many,-,TRBJ2-5,TRBV11-1,TGTGCCAGCAGCCCGGGGGAAGAGACCCAGTACTTC,CASSPGEETQYF
many,TRBD1,TRBJ2-7,TRBV7-2,TGTGCCAGCAGCTTATCCGAGGACAGGGCATACGAGCAGTACTTC,CASSLSEDRAYEQYF
many,-,TRBJ1-4,TRBV12-3/TRBV12-4,TGTGCCAGCAGTCCGACAGGCCGAAGACTGTTTTTT,CASSPTGRRLFF
many,-,TRBJ2-5,TRBV19,TGTGCCAGTAGTTTCGAGGGGGTCCCCACCTATAAAGAGACCCAGTACTTC,CASSFEGVPTYKETQYF
many,TRBD2,TRBJ2-1,TRBV5-6,TGTGCCAGCAGCGGAGCTAGCGGGGGCCCCTACAATGAGCAGTTCTTC,CASSGASGGPYNEQFF
-,TRBD2,TRBJ2-3,TRBV24-1,TGTGCCACCAGTGACCCACTAGCGGGAGCAACAGATACGCAGTATTTT,CATSDPLAGATDTQYF